The 24 T cell receptor beta chains presented below share a single source sample, sequenced in a study of CD4 T cells in relation to SARS-CoV-2 and coronaviruses. CD4+ T cells from unexposed donors were obtained before the COVID-19 pandemic (2011-2018). The method was immunoSEQ multiplex PCR; TCRdb's version includes in-frame clones alone and lacks a portion of them. The table lists 65,000 or so clones, about 94% of them singletons, with 0.11% to 0.15% in the top ten. Sequencing was performed on naive CD4+ T cells from PBMCs. Noted subset: naive CD4+ T cells isolated by negative enrichment. The origin of the receptors is a human donor in good health.

V gene TRBV20-1 combines with J gene TRBJ1-1; possibly TRBD1 for D (5 bases). The V end lost 4 bases, the J end lost 8 bases, and 11 bases lay between the germline ends. Germline lookup yields CDR1 DFQATT and CDR2 SNEGSKA (reference sequence). The CDR3 has 11 residues. The CDR3 DNA reads as TGCAGTGCTAAACGGACACGGGAAGCTTTCTTT. Its protein product is CSAKRTREAFF.

The chain carries TRBV9 and TRBJ1-2, with D possibly being TRBD1 (6 bases). CDR3 length: 17 amino acids. The germline V gene encodes CDR1 SGDLS and CDR2 YYNGEE. Trimming pared 0 bases from V and 1 base from J, leaving 16 bases between. Here the CDR3 reads CASSVAPGGAGNYGYTF. CDR3 DNA: TGTGCCAGCAGCGTAGCCCCTGGGGGGGCGGGTAACTATGGCTACACCTTC.

The V gene is TRBV6-6, the J gene TRBJ2-5; maybe TRBD1 (5 bases). The V gene lost 5 bases and the J gene lost 7 bases, with 17 bases spanning the gap. Germline V gene sequence: CDR1 MNHNY, CDR2 SVGAGI (reference sequence). The CDR3 contains 14 residues. The CDR3, as DNA: TGTGCCAGCAGTCACAGGTGGGGCGTTTGGACCCAGTACTTC. As protein: CASSHRWGVWTQYF.

This clone was observed once. The chain recombines TRBV12-3 or TRBV12-4 with TRBJ1-1, with D maybe TRBD1 (6 bases). V was trimmed by 6 bases and J by 5 bases, leaving 13 bases between them. This CDR3 spans 13 amino acids. CDR3 region: CASRGQPGTEAFF. The CDR3 coding sequence is TGTGCCAGCAGGGGACAACCGGGTACTGAAGCTTTCTTT.

This chain links TRBV3-1 (or the pseudogene TRBV3-2) with TRBJ1-6; D is uncertain. Germline V gives CDR1 LGHDT, CDR2 YNNKEL (reference sequence). The CDR3 sequence is 12 residues long. Trimming took off 4 bases at V and 11 bases at J, with 9 bases between the two ends. This CDR3 reads CASSPFTAPLHF. The CDR3 DNA reads as TGTGCCAGCAGCCCTTTTACGGCACCCCTCCACTTT.

The CDR3: CASSYSGLAGGEQFF. The CDR3, as DNA: TGTGCCAGCAGTTACTCAGGCCTAGCGGGAGGTGAGCAGTTCTTC. The V and J genes are TRBV6-5 and TRBJ2-1; TRBD2 aligns across 11 bases. This CDR3 region has 15 residues. V gave up 0 bases and J gave up 9 bases; unmatched junction bases: 4. The germline V gene encodes CDR1 MNHEY and CDR2 SVGAGI.

J is TRBJ2-1 and V is TRBV6-2 or TRBV6-3; no clear D. Trimming took 2 bases from V and 9 from J, leaving 17 bases between them. The CDR3 is 15 residues long. Germline assignment: CDR1 MNHEY and CDR2 SVGEGT. CDR3 sequence (DNA): TGTGCCAGCAGTTACAGGGCGTATGTCAGTGTTGAGCAGTTCTTC. Its translation: CASSYRAYVSVEQFF.

The chain uses TRBV11-2 and TRBJ1-6; possible D gene TRBD1, 5 bases. The CDR3 contains 15 residues. The V and J ends lost 2 bases and 8 bases respectively, with 13 bases between them. The germline CDR1 and CDR2 sequences are SGHAT and FQNNGV. The CDR3 reads CASSLLSGGYSPLHF. The CDR3 DNA reads TGTGCCAGCAGCTTACTTAGCGGGGGATATTCACCCCTCCACTTT.

The rearrangement links TRBV3-1 (or the pseudogene TRBV3-2) to TRBJ2-1; 10 bases match TRBD2. Germline trimming cut 6 bases from V and 1 base from J; bases unmatched to any gene: 6. The CDR3 contains 16 residues. The germline CDR1 and CDR2 sequences are LGHDT and YNNKEL (reference sequence). CDR3 in amino acids: CASRLGLAESYNEQFF. The CDR3 DNA sequence: TGTGCCAGCAGACTAGGACTAGCGGAATCCTACAATGAGCAGTTCTTC.

V usage is TRBV6-5 and J usage is TRBJ1-5; D is possibly TRBD1 (6 bases). The CDR3 runs to 13 residues. V was clipped by 5 bases and J by 2 bases, with 7 bases between them. The germline gives CDR1 MNHEY, CDR2 SVGAGI. This CDR3 reads CASSRTGNQPQHF. CDR3 DNA: TGTGCCAGCAGTCGGACAGGCAATCAGCCCCAGCATTTT.

This clone was seen a few times. The chain employs TRBV5-1 and TRBJ1-5, with D possibly TRBD1 on 5 matching bases. This CDR3 is built from 15 residues. V was clipped by 0 bases and J by 4 bases, with 11 bases between them. Germline V gives CDR1 SGHRS, CDR2 YFSETQ. This chain's CDR3 is CASSLDPGPNQPQHF. The CDR3 coding sequence is TGCGCCAGCAGCTTGGATCCAGGGCCGAATCAGCCCCAGCATTTT.

The V and J genes are TRBV7-3 and TRBJ2-5; D call uncertain. Germline CDR1 reads SGHTA; CDR2 reads FQGTGA. Trimming cost V 5 bases and J 4 bases, with 17 bases left between them. The CDR3 length is 15 residues. CDR3 loop: CASSDRGRPRETQYF. Written as DNA, the CDR3 is TGTGCCAGCAGCGACCGTGGCCGACCTCGAGAGACCCAGTACTTC.

This chain joins TRBV20-1 and TRBJ1-5, with a tentative D call TRBD1 (6 bases). The V end was cut by 3 bases, the J end by 6 bases, with 15 bases between. Germline CDR1 reads DFQATT; CDR2 reads SNEGSKA (reference sequence). The CDR3 totals 14 residues. CDR3 sequence: CSASLAGDTQPQHF. Written as DNA, the CDR3 is TGCAGTGCTAGTTTGGCAGGGGATACTCAGCCCCAGCATTTT.

The chain is built from TRBV4-2 and TRBJ1-2; D unclear. The CDR3 consists of 15 residues. Germline V gives CDR1 LGHNA, CDR2 YNFKEQ. V lost 0 bases to trimming and J lost 0 bases, with 8 bases between them. Here the CDR3 DNA reads TGTGCCAGCAGCCAAGATCGGCAATCTAACTATGGCTACACCTTC. This gives the protein CASSQDRQSNYGYTF.

The rearrangement joins TRBV19 to TRBJ2-5, with TRBD1 identical over 7 bases. The CDR3 consists of 13 residues. V shed 5 bases, J shed 1 base, and the junction held 1 base outside the gene matches. Germline CDR1 LNHDA, CDR2 SQIVND (reference sequence). The CDR3 DNA is TGTGCCAGTAGTTGGGACAGCCAAGAGACCCAGTACTTC. Translation gives CASSWDSQETQYF.

This sequence joins TRBV7-3 and TRBJ2-5, with 7 bases matching TRBD2. Losses at the gene ends were 1 base for V and 1 base for J; bases not matched to a gene: 6. In germline, CDR1 is SGHTA, CDR2 FQGTGA. The CDR3 extends over 16 amino acids. Here the CDR3 reads CASSLNAPGGQETQYF. CDR3 nucleotide sequence: TGTGCCAGCAGCTTAAATGCTCCGGGGGGCCAAGAGACCCAGTACTTC.

The chain carries TRBV3-1 (or the pseudogene TRBV3-2) and TRBJ2-1; no clear D. CDR3 length: 11 residues. The germline CDR1 and CDR2 sequences are LGHDT and YNNKEL (reference sequence). The V end lost 7 bases, the J end lost 8 bases, and 9 bases lay between the germline ends. The CDR3 DNA reads as TGTGCCAGCACCCCCTCCCATGAGCAGTTCTTC. Its translation is CASTPSHEQFF.

The chain employs TRBV28 and TRBJ2-3; no clear D. Germline CDR1 is MDHEN and CDR2 is SYDVKM. V lost 7 bases and J lost 2, with 10 bases in between. The CDR3 has 13 residues. CDR3 sequence (DNA): TGTGCCAGCACTAGACACGACACAGATACGCAGTATTTT. Its translation is CASTRHDTDTQYF.

A single count supports this clone. V and J are TRBV18 and TRBJ2-1; TRBD2 agrees at 8 bases. V lost 4 bases to trimming and J lost 4 bases; unmatched junction nucleotides: 12. The CDR3 is 17 residues long. The germline V gene encodes CDR1 KGHSH and CDR2 LQKENI. DNA of the CDR3: TGTGCCAGCTCACGTGAGCGGGAGCTTCGGCTATACAATGAGCAGTTCTTC. Residues: CASSRERELRLYNEQFF. Filled out from reference TRBV18 and TRBJ2-1, the complete variable domain reads NAGVMQNPRHLVRRRGQEARLRCSPMKGHSHVYWYRQLPEEGLKFMVYLQKENIIDESGMPKERFSAEFPKEGPSILRIQQVVRGDSAAYFCASSRERELRLYNEQFFGPGTRLTVL.

The J gene is TRBJ1-3, the V gene TRBV5-5, with a weak D call TRBD1 (6 bases). The CDR3 consists of 17 residues. The germline V gene encodes CDR1 SGHKS and CDR2 YYEKEE (reference sequence). Trimming cost V 4 bases and J 2 bases, with 19 bases left between them. The CDR3 DNA sequence: TGTGCCAGCAGCCCCGACTCCGGGACACACACTGGAAACACCATATATTTT. Protein product: CASSPDSGTHTGNTIYF.

The genes are TRBV12-2 and TRBJ2-7; the D call TRBD1 from the table was never checked on the DNA. TRBV12-2 corresponds to a pseudogene. The CDR3 consists of 11 residues. The CDR3 coding sequence is TGTGCAAGTCGCTGGTCAGATGAGCAGTACTTC. It is translated as CASRWSDEQYF.

The chain has TRBV2 and TRBJ2-7; TRBD2 matches at 7 bases. The J segment lost 2 bases and the V segment lost 4 bases, leaving 8 bases of the junction unmatched. CDR3 length: 15 amino acids. The germline gives CDR1 SNHLY, CDR2 FYNNEI. CDR3 region: CASSAAGRIAYEQYF. CDR3 coding DNA: TGTGCCAGCAGTGCGGCCGGGAGGATAGCCTACGAGCAGTACTTC. Together with reference TRBV2 and TRBJ2-7, the CDR3 gives the full variable domain: EPEVTQTPSHQVTQMGQEVILRCVPISNHLYFYWYRQILGQKVEFLVSFYNNEISEKSEIFDDQFSVERPDGSNFTLKIRSTKLEDSAMYFCASSAAGRIAYEQYFGPGTRLTVT.

The J gene is TRBJ2-1, the V gene TRBV18; 8 bases are shared with TRBD1. Unmatched junction bases numbered 4, after V lost 3 bases and J lost 3 bases. Germline V lookup: CDR1 KGHSH, CDR2 LQKENI. CDR3 length equals 15 residues. The CDR3 loop is CASSPDRVIYNEQFF. The CDR3 DNA is TGTGCCAGCTCACCGGACAGGGTGATCTACAATGAGCAGTTCTTC. Drawing the rest from reference TRBV18 and TRBJ2-1, the complete variable domain is NAGVMQNPRHLVRRRGQEARLRCSPMKGHSHVYWYRQLPEEGLKFMVYLQKENIIDESGMPKERFSAEFPKEGPSILRIQQVVRGDSAAYFCASSPDRVIYNEQFFGPGTRLTVL.

The CDR3 protein is CASSLWPGNNYGYTF. DNA of the CDR3: TGTGCCAGCAGTTTATGGCCAGGGAATAACTATGGCTACACCTTC. The chain uses TRBV28 and TRBJ1-2, with TRBD1 as a possible D gene (5 bases). The V gene's germline CDR1 is MDHEN and CDR2 SYDVKM. The CDR3 length is 15 residues. Trimming took 0 bases from V and 1 from J, leaving 9 bases between them.